This passage covers 22 T cell receptor beta chains from one sample sequenced in a study of cytomegalovirus exposure and HLA in healthy donors (dated by TCRdb to the late 2010s). Library creation used the immunoSEQ multiplex PCR assay. For the multiplex PCR, a mixture combining 60 forward primers for TCR Vbeta segments and 13 reverse primers for TCR Jbeta segments was used. The clones in this table, taken by TCRdb from immuneACCESS, are in-frame only. Not every clone is retained; where verified, under half of the shortfall comes from an unresolved V gene, and the cause of the rest is unknown. Present in this sample are 89,000 or so clones, roughly 86% of which were seen just once. The ten largest account for about 5.6% of the sample. The source material was PBMCs. These receptors came from a woman between 18 and 29 years old in good health and CMV-seropositive.

The J gene is TRBJ1-5, the V gene TRBV30, with unresolved D. Germline CDR1 GTSNPN, CDR2 SVGIG (reference sequence). V was clipped by 1 base and J by 4 bases, with 5 bases between them. The CDR3 covers 12 residues. CDR3 nucleotides: TGTGCCTGGAGTGGTCGGAATCAGCCCCAGCATTTT. Translating gives CAWSGRNQPQHF.

V usage is TRBV10-2 and J usage is TRBJ1-2, with 11 bases lining up with TRBD1. With V trimmed by 3 bases and J by 8 bases, 14 bases remained unmatched. The CDR3 totals 17 residues. The germline CDR1 and CDR2 sequences are WSHSY and SAAADI. The CDR3 loop reads CASSDNYGTGGSYGYTF. In DNA form, the CDR3 reads TGCGCCAGCAGTGATAACTATGGGACAGGGGGATCCTACGGCTACACCTTC.

This clone was recorded a few times. The CDR3 bases are TGTGCCAGCAGGCTGACAGTGGTCAACACTGAAGCTTTCTTT. This gives the protein CASRLTVVNTEAFF. V gene TRBV28 combines with J gene TRBJ1-1; maybe TRBD1 (5 bases). The V end was cut by 6 bases, the J end by 2 bases, with 13 bases between. Germline V CDR1 and CDR2: MDHEN, SYDVKM. The CDR3 runs to 14 residues.

This rearrangement joins TRBV27 to TRBJ2-1; TRBD1 matches at 8 bases. The CDR3 has 17 residues. J lost 9 bases, V lost 1 base, and 14 bases had no gene match. Germline loops: CDR1 MNHEY, CDR2 SMNVEV (reference sequence). The CDR3 is CASSLLPTGGYTIEQFF. CDR3 DNA: TGTGCCAGCAGTTTATTGCCTACAGGGGGGTATACAATTGAGCAGTTCTTC.

The chain joins TRBV6-1 to TRBJ2-7; TRBD1 matches at 10 bases. The CDR3 is 13 amino acids. The junction had 3 bases not matched to a gene; V was cut back by 8 bases and J by 2 bases. CDR1 is MNHNS, CDR2 SASEGT, per germline. CDR3 in amino acids: CASRDRGPYEQYF. The CDR3 nucleotides are TGTGCCAGCCGGGACAGGGGTCCCTACGAGCAGTACTTC.

This clone was recorded a few times. This rearrangement joins TRBV5-1 to TRBJ2-5; TRBD1 might be the D (6 bases). The V and J ends lost 2 bases and 5 bases respectively, with 16 bases between them. Per germline, CDR1 SGHRS and CDR2 YFSETQ. This CDR3 region has 15 residues. CDR3 protein: CASSFSASQGETQYF. CDR3 bases: TGCGCCAGCAGCTTCAGTGCTTCTCAGGGGGAGACCCAGTACTTC.

This sequence joins TRBV2 and TRBJ2-7, with 15 bases that match TRBD2. Germline V gives CDR1 SNHLY, CDR2 FYNNEI. The CDR3 is 13 residues long. Germline trimming cut 10 bases from V and 6 bases from J; bases unmatched to any gene: 4. CDR3 protein: CATEGLAGGEQYF. CDR3 DNA: TGTGCCACCGAGGGACTAGCGGGAGGCGAGCAGTACTTC. Filled out from reference TRBV2 and TRBJ2-7, the complete variable domain reads EPEVTQTPSHQVTQMGQEVILRCVPISNHLYFYWYRQILGQKVEFLVSFYNNEISEKSEIFDDQFSVERPDGSNFTLKIRSTKLEDSAMYFCATEGLAGGEQYFGPGTRLTVT.

V is TRBV10-2 and J is TRBJ2-7; 8 bases line up with TRBD2. Germline trimming cut 4 bases from V and 5 bases from J; bases unmatched to any gene: 13. From germline, CDR1 is WSHSY and CDR2 SAAADI. The CDR3 extends over 16 amino acids. For the CDR3, the DNA is TGCGCCAGCAGTGGGCGAAGCGGGAGATGGTCTGACGAGCAGTACTTC. Translating it yields CASSGRSGRWSDEQYF.

V and J are TRBV19 and TRBJ1-5; 8 nucleotides line up with TRBD1. With V trimmed by 7 bases and J by 0 bases, 5 bases remained unmatched. CDR1 and CDR2 (germline): LNHDA, SQIVND (reference sequence). This CDR3 has 15 amino acids. The CDR3 coding sequence is TGTGCCAGTACCCAGGGGGCCTATAGCAATCAGCCCCAGCATTTT. Protein: CASTQGAYSNQPQHF.

The J gene is TRBJ2-7, the V gene TRBV10-3; 8 bases map to TRBD2. The CDR3 loop spans 14 amino acids. V gave up 4 bases and J gave up 7 bases; unmatched junction bases: 9. The germline gives CDR1 ENHRY, CDR2 SYGVKD. This chain's CDR3 is CAISGTGGAGEQYF. CDR3 nucleotide sequence: TGTGCCATCAGTGGAACCGGGGGGGCCGGGGAGCAGTACTTC.

The CDR3 sequence is CASSLEGGGNEQFF. The CDR3, as DNA: TGTGCCAGCAGCCTGGAGGGCGGGGGCAATGAGCAGTTCTTC. The rearrangement uses TRBV7-6 and TRBJ2-1, with 7 bases that match TRBD2. This CDR3 contains 14 residues. CDR1 and CDR2 (germline): SGHVS, FNYEAQ. Losses at the gene ends were 5 bases for V and 6 bases for J; bases not matched to a gene: 7.

The V gene is TRBV5-1, the J gene TRBJ2-5; maybe TRBD2 (6 bases). CDR3 size: 18 residues. Trimming stripped 3 bases from V and 2 bases from J, with 23 bases between. Per the germline V gene, CDR1 is SGHRS and CDR2 is YFSETQ. The CDR3 spells CASSWGVDLGAVQETQYF. CDR3 DNA: TGCGCCAGCAGCTGGGGGGTTGACCTAGGGGCTGTTCAAGAGACCCAGTACTTC.

The V and J genes are TRBV5-6 and TRBJ2-5; possible D gene TRBD2, 5 bases. The CDR3 spans 14 residues. The V gene's germline CDR1 is SGHDT and CDR2 YYEEEE. The ends were cut back, 1 base at V and 0 bases at J, with 7 bases in the middle. CDR3 region: CASSLSGNQETQYF. The CDR3 nucleotides are TGTGCCAGCAGCTTGTCCGGGAACCAAGAGACCCAGTACTTC.

The chain combines TRBV9 with TRBJ1-1, with D perhaps matching TRBD1 (6 bases). The CDR3 loop spans 14 amino acids. The ends were cut back, 3 bases at V and 1 base at J, with 10 bases in the middle. Germline CDR1 reads SGDLS; CDR2 reads YYNGEE. CDR3 DNA sequence: TGTGCCAGCAGCGCAGGGGCAGGGAACACTGAAGCTTTCTTT. Translation: CASSAGAGNTEAFF.

This clone was seen a handful of times. The V and J genes are TRBV6-5 and TRBJ1-1; D is undetermined. Germline CDR1 is MNHEY and CDR2 is SVGAGI. The CDR3 consists of 14 residues. Trimming stripped 2 bases from V and 3 bases from J, with 10 bases between. The CDR3 region is CASSYENSYTEAFF. CDR3 in DNA: TGTGCCAGCAGTTACGAGAATAGCTACACTGAAGCTTTCTTT.

The rearrangement joins TRBV5-1 to TRBJ1-1; 10 bases are a match to TRBD1. This CDR3 has 13 amino acids. Trimming cost V 4 bases and J 6 bases; bases outside gene matches: 3. Germline CDR1 and CDR2: SGHRS and YFSETQ. CDR3 sequence: CASSPGQGAEAFF. Here the CDR3 DNA reads TGCGCCAGCAGCCCAGGACAGGGGGCTGAAGCTTTCTTT. Full variable domain (remainder filled in from reference TRBV5-1 and TRBJ1-1): KAGVTQTPRYLIKTRGQQVTLSCSPISGHRSVSWYQQTPGQGLQFLFEYFSETQRNKGNFPGRFSGRQFSNSRSEMNVSTLELGDSALYLCASSPGQGAEAFFGQGTRLTVV.

In this sample, this clone turned up once. V usage is TRBV7-3 and J usage is TRBJ1-2, with 7 bases that match TRBD1. This CDR3 spans 15 amino acids. The V and J ends lost 2 bases and 7 bases, in that order; junction bases with no gene match: 10. Germline lookup yields CDR1 SGHTA and CDR2 FQGTGA. CDR3 protein: CASSLVRGVDVGYTF. The CDR3 bases are TGTGCCAGCAGCTTAGTCAGGGGGGTTGATGTTGGCTACACCTTC.

The chain has TRBV30 and TRBJ1-3; no definite D call. Trimming removed 2 bases from V and 0 bases from J, with 5 bases in between. Germline V CDR1 and CDR2: GTSNPN, SVGIG (reference sequence). The CDR3 extends over 13 amino acids. The CDR3: CAWSLASGNTIYF. In nucleotides, the CDR3 is TGTGCCTGGAGTTTGGCCTCTGGAAACACCATATATTTT.

This chain links TRBV28 with TRBJ2-3; D is possibly TRBD2 (6 bases). The germline CDR1 and CDR2 sequences are MDHEN and SYDVKM. With 4 bases removed from V and 0 bases from J, the gap between germline ends came to 11 bases. The CDR3 is 15 residues long. The CDR3 nucleotides read TGTGCCAGCAGTTCCACCGGGACTAGCACAGATACGCAGTATTTT. Its protein product is CASSSTGTSTDTQYF.

The chain couples TRBV5-4 to TRBJ1-2; D is possibly TRBD1 (6 bases). The CDR3 loop spans 14 amino acids. Trimming pared 4 bases from V and 2 bases from J, leaving 12 bases between. CDR1 SGHNT and CDR2 YYREEE come from the germline V gene (reference sequence). The CDR3 bases are TGTGCCAGCAGCGTTGACAGGCTAAACTATGGCTACACCTTC. It specifies CASSVDRLNYGYTF. The entire variable domain, with the rest obtained from reference TRBV5-4 and TRBJ1-2, is as follows: ETGVTQSPTHLIKTRGQQVTLRCSSQSGHNTVSWYQQALGQGPQFIFQYYREEENGRGNFPPRFSGLQFPNYSSELNVNALELDDSALYLCASSVDRLNYGYTFGSGTRLTVV.

Written as DNA, the CDR3 is TGTGCCAGCAGCCAAGGCGACAGCAACTCTGGAAACACCATATATTTT. Its translation is CASSQGDSNSGNTIYF. The rearrangement links TRBV4-2 to TRBJ1-3; D is possibly TRBD1 (5 bases). CDR1 and CDR2 from the germline V gene are LGHNA and YNFKEQ. V was shortened by 1 base and J by 0 bases, with 10 bases between the two germline ends. The CDR3 length is 16 residues.

This rearrangement joins TRBV10-2 to TRBJ1-3; TRBD1 matches 8 bases. The CDR3 consists of 16 residues. V gave up 3 bases and J gave up 3 bases; unmatched junction bases: 7. Per germline, CDR1 WSHSY and CDR2 SAAADI. CDR3 nucleotide sequence: TGCGCCAGCAGTGAACGGACAGGGCGGTTTGGAAACACCATATATTTT. Amino acid sequence: CASSERTGRFGNTIYF.